This T cell receptor beta chain was observed in a study of T cells in Graves' hyperthyroidism and ophthalmopathy. RNA transcripts served as the template for amplifying TCR beta CDR3 regions. The HTBI set primed first-round TCR CDR3 RT-PCR. One entry per CDR3 protein, called by TCRdb with MiXCR from the multiplex PCR reads. The sample consists of around 560,000 distinct CDR3 sequences, 16% of them appearing once. This clonotype was recorded a few times. J gave up 0 bases and V 4 bases, and 4 bases lay outside the gene matches. CDR3 size: 16 residues. CDR1 and CDR2 (germline): KGHDR, SFDVKD. The source is a woman aged 18-29 years with Graves' hyperthyroidism. Sequencing used blood. The chain has TRBV24-1 and TRBJ2-3, with 9 bases lining up with TRBD2. CDR3 DNA sequence: TGTGCCACCAGTGACCGGACTAGCGAGAGCACAGATACGCAGTATTTT. This codes for CATSDRTSESTDTQYF.